These T cell receptor beta chains were read from a single sample in a study of T cell changes during pregnancy in multiple sclerosis. Sequenced by immunoSEQ multiplex PCR; TCRdb stores in-frame clones only, minus some. The sample lists 41,000 or so clones, 89% occurring once. The source material was CD4+ T cells from peripheral blood mononuclear cells, sampled in the first trimester of pregnancy. These receptors were taken from a female donor with multiple sclerosis, enrolled in a pregnancy study. Both conserved end residues are part of each CDR3. D genes are given only for firm matches. Clone size is shown for a subset of rows, as once, few, many or a class of expanded clone.

len: 12; j_gene: TRBJ2-3; d_gene: TRBD2; v_gene: TRBV7-2; abundance: once; CDR3aa: CASSWTSETQYF; CDR3nt: TGTGCCAGCAGCTGGACTAGCGAGACGCAGTATTTT
len: 15; j_gene: TRBJ1-2; d_gene: .; v_gene: TRBV19; abundance: .; CDR3aa: CASTPGQGSPYGYTF; CDR3nt: TGTGCCAGTACTCCGGGGCAGGGGTCCCCCTATGGCTACACCTTC
len: 18; j_gene: TRBJ2-3; d_gene: TRBD2; v_gene: TRBV19; abundance: .; CDR3aa: CASSMGLAGVGSTDTQYF; CDR3nt: TGTGCCAGTAGCATGGGACTAGCGGGAGTGGGAAGCACAGATACGCAGTATTTT
len: 14; j_gene: TRBJ2-7; d_gene: TRBD2; v_gene: TRBV28; abundance: .; CDR3aa: CASVYSGGSYEQYF; CDR3nt: TGTGCCAGTGTCTATTCGGGGGGGTCCTACGAGCAGTACTTC
len: 15; j_gene: TRBJ2-2; d_gene: TRBD2; v_gene: TRBV19; abundance: .; CDR3aa: CASALLAGNTGELFF; CDR3nt: TGTGCCAGTGCACTACTAGCGGGTAACACCGGGGAGCTGTTTTTT
len: 17; j_gene: TRBJ2-7; d_gene: TRBD2; v_gene: TRBV7-2; abundance: .; CDR3aa: CASSLDRTSGRTYEQYF; CDR3nt: TGTGCCAGCAGCTTAGATCGGACTAGCGGGAGGACCTACGAGCAGTACTTC
len: 13; j_gene: TRBJ1-1; d_gene: .; v_gene: TRBV7-2; abundance: .; CDR3aa: CASSFQGNTEAFF; CDR3nt: TGTGCCAGCAGCTTTCAGGGGAACACTGAAGCTTTCTTT
len: 15; j_gene: TRBJ2-3; d_gene: TRBD1; v_gene: TRBV5-1; abundance: .; CDR3aa: CASSDRDRGLNTQYF; CDR3nt: TGCGCCAGCAGCGACCGGGACAGGGGGCTAAATACGCAGTATTTT
len: 15; j_gene: TRBJ2-1; d_gene: .; v_gene: TRBV5-4; abundance: few; CDR3aa: CASSLEPSSYNEQFF; CDR3nt: TGTGCCAGCAGCTTGGAGCCAAGCTCCTACAATGAGCAGTTCTTC
len: 17; j_gene: TRBJ2-1; d_gene: TRBD2; v_gene: TRBV16; abundance: .; CDR3aa: CASSQLRTSGAYNEQFF; CDR3nt: TGTGCCAGCAGCCAATTAAGAACTAGCGGGGCCTACAATGAGCAGTTCTTC
len: 15; j_gene: TRBJ2-2; d_gene: TRBD2; v_gene: TRBV5-5; abundance: .; CDR3aa: CASSLTSVGTGELFF; CDR3nt: TGTGCCAGCAGCTTAACTAGCGTTGGCACCGGGGAGCTGTTTTTT
len: 16; j_gene: TRBJ2-5; d_gene: .; v_gene: TRBV15; abundance: .; CDR3aa: CATSSGSIGSLETQYF; CDR3nt: TGTGCCACCAGCAGCGGTAGTATCGGGAGCCTAGAGACCCAGTACTTC
len: 13; j_gene: TRBJ2-5; d_gene: .; v_gene: TRBV30; abundance: .; CDR3aa: CAWGPGFQETQYF; CDR3nt: TGTGCCTGGGGGCCGGGATTCCAAGAGACCCAGTACTTC
len: 16; j_gene: TRBJ2-2; d_gene: TRBD1; v_gene: TRBV4-2; abundance: .; CDR3aa: CASSQGLGQGTGELFF; CDR3nt: TGTGCCAGCAGCCAGGGATTGGGACAGGGAACCGGGGAGCTGTTTTTT
len: 14; j_gene: TRBJ1-2; d_gene: .; v_gene: TRBV19; abundance: .; CDR3aa: CASSIVQGTYGYTF; CDR3nt: TGTGCCAGTAGTATAGTCCAGGGAACCTATGGCTACACCTTC
len: 12; j_gene: TRBJ1-2; d_gene: .; v_gene: TRBV11-2; abundance: .; CDR3aa: CASSYRTASYTF; CDR3nt: TGTGCCAGCAGCTATCGGACAGCGAGCTACACCTTC
len: 14; j_gene: TRBJ2-1; d_gene: .; v_gene: TRBV19; abundance: .; CDR3aa: CASSHQVGYNEQFF; CDR3nt: TGTGCCAGTAGTCATCAGGTGGGCTACAATGAGCAGTTCTTC
len: 17; j_gene: TRBJ2-7; d_gene: TRBD2; v_gene: TRBV27; abundance: .; CDR3aa: CASSPMGAGTSGYEQYF; CDR3nt: TGTGCCAGCAGTCCAATGGGGGCCGGGACTAGCGGGTACGAGCAGTACTTC
len: 15; j_gene: TRBJ2-7; d_gene: TRBD1; v_gene: TRBV10-3; abundance: .; CDR3aa: CAISIQGLGSYEQYF; CDR3nt: TGTGCCATCAGTATACAGGGGTTGGGCTCCTACGAGCAGTACTTC
len: 13; j_gene: TRBJ1-1; d_gene: .; v_gene: TRBV18; abundance: .; CDR3aa: CASSPPGGTEAFF; CDR3nt: TGTGCCAGCTCACCACCGGGGGGGACTGAAGCTTTCTTT
len: 15; j_gene: TRBJ2-1; d_gene: .; v_gene: TRBV7-2; abundance: .; CDR3aa: CASSNIPSGYNEQFF; CDR3nt: TGTGCCAGCAGCAACATCCCGAGCGGGTACAATGAGCAGTTCTTC
len: 15; j_gene: TRBJ2-7; d_gene: TRBD2; v_gene: TRBV18; abundance: .; CDR3aa: CASSPGTSGSYEQYF; CDR3nt: TGTGCCAGCTCACCAGGGACTAGCGGTTCCTACGAGCAGTACTTC
len: 16; j_gene: TRBJ2-5; d_gene: .; v_gene: TRBV7-6; abundance: .; CDR3aa: CASSLPLAGDRETQYF; CDR3nt: TGTGCCAGCAGCTTACCCCTAGCCGGTGATAGGGAGACCCAGTACTTC
len: 14; j_gene: TRBJ2-3; d_gene: TRBD2; v_gene: TRBV6-4; abundance: .; CDR3aa: CASSTSGSTDTQYF; CDR3nt: TGTGCCAGCAGTACTAGCGGGAGCACAGATACGCAGTATTTT
len: 17; j_gene: TRBJ1-3; d_gene: TRBD1; v_gene: TRBV19; abundance: .; CDR3aa: CASSMQGGPTSGNTIYF; CDR3nt: TGTGCCAGTAGTATGCAGGGGGGTCCTACCTCTGGAAACACCATATATTTT